Below, 27 T cell receptor beta chains from the same sample are listed, as sequenced in a study of human T cells and chemical hapten exposure. Time point in this sample: patch test 2, 6 weeks after DPC sensitization. Treatment noted: therapeutic diphenylcyclopropenone sensitization with weekly scalp DPC. One entry per CDR3 protein results from TCRdb running MiXCR on the RACE reads. The sample lists 85,000 to 100,000 distinct CDR3 sequences, approximately 11% occurring once. The starting material was whole blood, obtained in connection with sensitization to the hapten diphenylcyclopropenone (DPC). The receptors were sampled from a man in his forties or fifties with alopecia areata. Some clones in this sample may be carry-over from other donors' samples.

This chain joins TRBV7-2 and TRBJ1-1, with 11 nucleotides matching TRBD1. The CDR3 sequence is 14 residues long. Trimming cost V 1 base and J 9 bases; bases outside gene matches: 4. Germline CDR1 and CDR2: SGHTA and FQGNSA. CDR3: CASSLGTGGLKAFF. The CDR3 DNA reads as TGTGCCAGCAGCTTAGGGACAGGGGGCTTGAAAGCTTTCTTT.

This clonotype was detected ten times or more. The rearrangement joins TRBV7-9 to TRBJ1-1, with D uncertain. The CDR3 runs 12 residues. V was pared by 8 bases and J by 2 bases, with 9 bases between. Germline lookup yields CDR1 SEHNR and CDR2 FQNEAQ (reference sequence). CDR3 nucleotides: TGTGCCAGCGGTCGGTATAACACTGAAGCTTTCTTT. It translates to CASGRYNTEAFF.

This clonotype has only a few counts. The chain carries TRBV6-2 or TRBV6-3 and TRBJ1-4; D may be TRBD1 (6 bases). Germline V gene data show CDR1 as MNHEY and CDR2 as SVGEGT. The CDR3 is 15 amino acids. Between the trimmed V and J ends, which lost 6 bases and 4 bases, there was a span of 15 bases. The CDR3 loop is CASRKEGGFNEKLFF. The CDR3 DNA reads TGTGCCAGCAGAAAAGAAGGGGGATTTAATGAAAAACTGTTTTTT.

This clonotype was seen only a few times. This chain links TRBV29-1 with TRBJ2-5; D remains unclear. Germline V gene data show CDR1 as SQVTM and CDR2 as ANQGSEA. Between the trimmed V and J ends, which lost 1 base and 2 bases, there was a span of 8 bases. This CDR3 comprises 13 residues. The CDR3 DNA is TGCAGCGTTGAAGGGGCGGCGCAAGAGACCCAGTACTTC. This gives the protein CSVEGAAQETQYF.

This clonotype was detected only a few times. The genes are TRBV24-1 and TRBJ2-7, with 13 bases that match TRBD2. The CDR3 consists of 16 residues. Germline V lookup: CDR1 KGHDR, CDR2 SFDVKD. Losses at the gene ends were 4 bases for V and 6 bases for J; bases not matched to a gene: 8. CDR3 sequence: CATSDWTSGGTGEQYF. The CDR3 DNA sequence: TGTGCCACCAGTGACTGGACTAGCGGGGGAACTGGCGAGCAGTACTTC.

In this sample, this clonotype turned up a few times. The chain carries TRBV2 and TRBJ2-7; 11 nucleotides align to TRBD2. CDR3 length: 15 amino acids. Trimming at V came to 6 bases and at J to 2 bases, leaving 6 bases not matched to a gene. Germline V gene lookup returns CDR1 SNHLY and CDR2 FYNNEI. The CDR3 here is CASRKGLAGAYEQYF. The CDR3 region has the DNA TGTGCCAGCAGGAAAGGACTAGCGGGTGCCTACGAGCAGTACTTC.

This chain joins TRBV11-2 and TRBJ2-3; D gene ambiguous. Looked up from germline, CDR1 is SGHAT and CDR2 is FQNNGV. Trimming took 5 bases from V and 1 from J, leaving 16 bases between them. This CDR3 contains 16 residues. CDR3 DNA: TGTGCCAGCAGCCGACCACACATGTCTGGCACAGATACGCAGTATTTT. Translated, it gives CASSRPHMSGTDTQYF.

The CDR3 coding sequence is TGCAGCGCAGGGACTAGCGAGGCCGGGGAGCTGTTTTTT. Translated: CSAGTSEAGELFF. The chain is built from TRBV29-1 and TRBJ2-2; TRBD2 matches 10 bases. Trimming removed 7 bases from V and 6 bases from J; junction bases left unmatched: 5. Germline CDR1 and CDR2: SQVTM and ANQGSEA. The CDR3 spans 13 residues.

The V and J genes are TRBV2 and TRBJ2-1, with 10 bases that match TRBD2. With 10 bases clipped from V and 6 bases from J, the junction kept 9 bases outside the gene matches. The CDR3 extends over 14 amino acids. The germline gives CDR1 SNHLY, CDR2 FYNNEI. Here the CDR3 reads CAITLAGVGNEQFF. CDR3 DNA sequence: TGTGCCATCACCCTAGCGGGAGTAGGCAATGAGCAGTTCTTC.

This chain connects TRBV5-1 to TRBJ2-7; unclear D gene. Trimming pared 5 bases from V and 6 bases from J, leaving 18 bases between. There are 14 residues in the CDR3. Germline values: CDR1 SGHRS, CDR2 YFSETQ. The CDR3 reads CASRLRDSSREQYF. DNA for the CDR3: TGCGCCAGCAGGCTCAGAGATTCTTCCCGCGAGCAGTACTTC.

This clonotype has a handful of counts. The V gene is TRBV5-1, the J gene TRBJ2-2; 7 positions agree with TRBD1. Germline V gives CDR1 SGHRS, CDR2 YFSETQ. CDR3 length: 14 amino acids. The V segment lost 4 bases and the J segment 5 bases; nucleotides outside the gene matches: 5. CDR3 nucleotides: TGCGCCAGCAGCCGACAGGGCGATACCGGGGAGCTGTTTTTT. Translation: CASSRQGDTGELFF.

This clonotype was detected a few times. CDR3 protein: CASSSKGRIPSTDTQYF. The CDR3 DNA reads TGTGCCAGCAGCTCAAAAGGACGGATTCCTAGCACAGATACGCAGTATTTT. The rearrangement joins TRBV6-6 to TRBJ2-3; D is ambiguous. CDR1 is MNHNY and CDR2 is SVGAGI in the germline V gene (reference sequence). The V end was cut by 6 bases, the J end by 0 bases, with 19 bases between. The CDR3 runs 17 residues.

This clonotype was detected a few times. This chain connects TRBV14 to TRBJ2-1, with 10 positions matching TRBD2. After removal of 4 bases from V and 8 bases from J, the junction contained 8 bases not matched to a gene. The CDR3 spans 15 residues. Per the germline V gene, CDR1 is SGHDN and CDR2 is FVKESK. The CDR3 region is CASSLLLAGPYEQFF. Here the CDR3 DNA reads TGTGCCAGCAGCCTTCTACTAGCGGGACCCTATGAGCAGTTCTTC.

This clonotype has only a few counts. The gene calls are TRBV28 and TRBJ2-7; D is unclear. CDR3 length: 15 amino acids. With 1 base removed from V and 0 bases from J, the gap between germline ends came to 10 bases. The germline gives CDR1 MDHEN, CDR2 SYDVKM. CDR3 residues: CASSLYGPSSYEQYF. The CDR3 DNA reads TGTGCCAGCAGTTTATATGGACCGAGCTCCTACGAGCAGTACTTC.

This clonotype has ten or more counts. V and J are TRBV24-1 and TRBJ2-1, with D perhaps being TRBD1 or TRBD2 (5 bases each). Trimming stripped 0 bases from V and 9 bases from J, with 35 bases between. The length of the CDR3 is 22 residues. Germline V CDR1 and CDR2: KGHDR, SFDVKD. CDR3 bases: TGTGCCACCAGTGATTTGCATGTCCCGTCCGGCAGGGCAAGCGGAGAGAGGGGTGAGCAGTTCTTC. Translated: CATSDLHVPSGRASGERGEQFF.

V is TRBV7-2 and J is TRBJ2-1; D is possibly TRBD2 (5 bases). There are 11 residues in the CDR3. Deletions cut 5 bases from V and 7 bases from J, with 6 bases between. Germline CDR1 and CDR2: SGHTA and FQGNSA. The CDR3: CASSRGNEQFF. The DNA for the CDR3 is TGTGCCAGCAGCCGAGGGAATGAGCAGTTCTTC.

This sequence joins TRBV7-2 and TRBJ2-3; 10 nucleotides line up with TRBD2. The CDR3 contains 15 residues. Trimming at V came to 5 bases and at J to 4 bases, leaving 6 bases not matched to a gene. Looked up from germline, CDR1 is SGHTA and CDR2 is FQGNSA. The CDR3 region has the DNA TGTGCCAGCAGCCCACGTGGACTAGCGGCAGATACGCAGTATTTT. This gives the protein CASSPRGLAADTQYF.

This clonotype was counted only a few times. The CDR3 protein is CAWSRGETLTDTQYF. Written as DNA, the CDR3 is TGTGCCTGGAGTCGGGGGGAAACCCTTACAGATACGCAGTATTTT. The chain couples TRBV30 to TRBJ2-3, with 7 positions matching TRBD2. The CDR3 sequence is 15 residues long. V lost 2 bases and J lost 3; bases outside the gene matches: 8. The germline V gene has CDR1 GTSNPN and CDR2 SVGIG (reference sequence).

Many counts were recorded for this clonotype. The V and J genes are TRBV5-1 and TRBJ2-7; a weak D match, TRBD2 (6 bases). This CDR3 spans 16 amino acids. Germline V lookup: CDR1 SGHRS, CDR2 YFSETQ. V was clipped by 1 base and J by 3 bases, with 17 bases between them. The CDR3 loop reads CASSLTFGTGLYEQYF. In DNA, the CDR3 is TGCGCCAGCAGCTTGACCTTCGGGACTGGCCTCTACGAGCAGTACTTC.

Ten or more counts support this clonotype. The rearrangement joins TRBV27 to TRBJ1-2; D gene ambiguous. CDR1 MNHEY and CDR2 SMNVEV come from the germline V gene (reference sequence). The V end was cut by 6 bases, the J end by 2 bases, with 10 bases between. The CDR3 runs 13 residues. In nucleotides, the CDR3 is TGTGCCAGCAGCTCGGACGGAAACTATGGCTACACCTTC. It translates to CASSSDGNYGYTF.

This clonotype was counted many times. The CDR3, as DNA: TGTGCCAGACCTGACGTGGAGGATCAGCCCCAGCATTTT. Its protein is CARPDVEDQPQHF. The chain uses TRBV18 and TRBJ1-5; no definite D call. The length of the CDR3 is 13 residues. The germline V gene encodes CDR1 KGHSH and CDR2 LQKENI. The germline V and J ends were trimmed by 9 bases and 5 bases, with 14 bases remaining between them.

This clonotype was seen only a few times. CDR3 protein: CASSPGPEQYF. DNA for the CDR3: TGTGCCAGCTCACCCGGACCTGAGCAGTACTTC. This sequence joins TRBV18 and TRBJ2-7; D ambiguous. Germline V CDR1 and CDR2: KGHSH, LQKENI. This CDR3 has 11 amino acids. With 3 bases removed from V and 7 bases from J, the gap between germline ends came to 7 bases.

In this sample, this clonotype turned up many times. The chain joins TRBV4-1 to TRBJ2-3, with D perhaps matching TRBD2 (5 bases). Deletions cut 2 bases from V and 1 base from J, with 10 bases between. The germline V gene has CDR1 MGHRA and CDR2 YSYEKL. The CDR3 covers 15 residues. The CDR3 here is CASSQRRRGTDTQYF. CDR3 sequence (DNA): TGCGCCAGCAGCCAAAGAAGGCGGGGCACAGATACGCAGTATTTT.

The chain employs TRBV6-1 and TRBJ2-3; TRBD2 matches 8 bases. Germline V gene data show CDR1 as MNHNS and CDR2 as SASEGT. The ends lost 10 bases at V and 3 bases at J; junction bases unmatched: 9. The CDR3 is 14 residues long. Written as DNA, the CDR3 is TGTGCCATCGAGGAAGGACTAGCAACAGATACGCAGTATTTT. This translates into CAIEEGLATDTQYF.

CDR3 loop: CASSLHRDTQYF. The CDR3 nucleotides are TGTGCCAGCAGCTTACACCGGGATACGCAGTATTTT. The rearrangement joins TRBV7-2 to TRBJ2-3; no reliable D call. Deletions cut 2 bases from V and 6 bases from J, with 6 bases between. The germline V gene encodes CDR1 SGHTA and CDR2 FQGNSA. The CDR3 consists of 12 residues.

The genes are TRBV12-3 or TRBV12-4 and TRBJ1-1; D may be TRBD1 (5 bases). The germline V and J ends were trimmed by 7 bases and 4 bases, with 16 bases remaining between them. The CDR3 spans 14 residues. CDR3: CASTPGEASTEAFF. The CDR3 bases are TGTGCCAGCACTCCGGGGGAGGCGAGCACTGAAGCTTTCTTT.

This clonotype was counted a few times. The chain recombines TRBV19 with TRBJ1-6, with 7 bases that match TRBD1. There are 14 residues in the CDR3. V trimming: 7 bases; J trimming: 5 bases; junction bases outside the gene matches: 5. Germline-derived CDR1 and CDR2 are LNHDA and SQIVND (reference sequence). Here the CDR3 DNA reads TGTGCCAGTAATACAGGGGTAAATAATTCACCCCTCCACTTT. Translation: CASNTGVNNSPLHF. The full variable domain, its missing parts supplied by reference TRBV19 and TRBJ1-6, is DGGITQSPKYLFRKEGQNVTLSCEQNLNHDAMYWYRQDPGQGLRLIYYSQIVNDFQKGDIAEGYSVSREKKESFPLTVTSAQKNPTAFYLCASNTGVNNSPLHFGNGTRLTVT.